This record covers a single T cell receptor (beta chain). Preparation of the TCRbeta library used unique molecular identifiers. TCRdb re-derived calls from the PCR reads in MiXCR, one entry per CDR3 protein. Among about 72,000 distinct CDR3 sequences listed, 6% to 8% were seen once. These data originate in a study of T-cell reconstitution after alpha-beta-depleted transplantation in children. The CDR3 contains 14 residues. From germline, CDR1 is SGDLS and CDR2 YYNGEE. V was trimmed by 0 bases and J by 7 bases, leaving 14 bases between them. The receptor was derived from a human donor who donated a stem cell graft to a child with acute lymphoblastic leukemia. This specimen consisted of PBMCs from the stem cell graft donor, obtained from the stem cell graft. The chain couples TRBV9 to TRBJ2-7; D is perhaps TRBD1 or TRBD2 (5 bases each). CDR3 nucleotide sequence: TGTGCCAGCAGCGTAGCGGGGCTCGGGAAGGAGCAGTACTTC. Translation gives CASSVAGLGKEQYF.